Sequencing of this T cell receptor beta chain was carried out in a study of PD-L1 blockade in urothelial cancer. Looking at the study overall: Patients arrived having already received 0 to 3 prior chemotherapy regimens.

This clone was counted a single time. This CDR3 has 13 residues. V lost 2 bases and J 4 bases, leaving 6 bases between the germline ends. Germline CDR1 is MNHNS and CDR2 is SASEGT. Profiling relied on immunoSEQ multiplex PCR, and the TCRdb table lists in-frame clones only, not all of them. This table has 55,000 to 80,000 clones, roughly 79% appearing once. The time point was: pretreatment peripheral blood. The sample here was PBMCs, taken around atezolizumab (anti-PD-L1) treatment. The clonotype was recovered from a man between 65 and 80 years old with urothelial cancer. The genes are TRBV6-1 and TRBJ2-1; D is undetermined. CDR3 sequence: CASSERQYNEQFF. The DNA for the CDR3 is TGTGCCAGCAGTGAACGCCAGTACAATGAGCAGTTCTTC.